What follows is one TCR beta chain and its context. The germline V gene has CDR1 SGHTA and CDR2 FQGNSA. With 2 bases clipped from V and 5 bases from J, the junction kept 7 bases outside the gene matches. The CDR3 is 15 residues long. The sample originates from a study of blood T cell repertoires in COVID-19. Study-wide background: The samples span acute and convalescent COVID-19 from the United States, Italy and Spain. PBMCs, B-cell-depleted T cells, or T cells provided the cDNA or gDNA that made up the material.

The assay was immunoSEQ multiplex PCR, and TCRdb's table has in-frame clones only and misses some. This sample has 90,000 to 120,000 clones, with 80% to 95% found just once. The TCR sequence derives from a young woman with acute or convalescent COVID-19. V usage is TRBV7-2 and J usage is TRBJ2-7; TRBD1 matches at 9 bases. Sequencing was performed on peripheral blood. CDR3: CASSLYRTGVNEQYF. For the CDR3, the DNA is TGTGCCAGCAGCTTATATAGGACAGGGGTGAACGAGCAGTACTTC.